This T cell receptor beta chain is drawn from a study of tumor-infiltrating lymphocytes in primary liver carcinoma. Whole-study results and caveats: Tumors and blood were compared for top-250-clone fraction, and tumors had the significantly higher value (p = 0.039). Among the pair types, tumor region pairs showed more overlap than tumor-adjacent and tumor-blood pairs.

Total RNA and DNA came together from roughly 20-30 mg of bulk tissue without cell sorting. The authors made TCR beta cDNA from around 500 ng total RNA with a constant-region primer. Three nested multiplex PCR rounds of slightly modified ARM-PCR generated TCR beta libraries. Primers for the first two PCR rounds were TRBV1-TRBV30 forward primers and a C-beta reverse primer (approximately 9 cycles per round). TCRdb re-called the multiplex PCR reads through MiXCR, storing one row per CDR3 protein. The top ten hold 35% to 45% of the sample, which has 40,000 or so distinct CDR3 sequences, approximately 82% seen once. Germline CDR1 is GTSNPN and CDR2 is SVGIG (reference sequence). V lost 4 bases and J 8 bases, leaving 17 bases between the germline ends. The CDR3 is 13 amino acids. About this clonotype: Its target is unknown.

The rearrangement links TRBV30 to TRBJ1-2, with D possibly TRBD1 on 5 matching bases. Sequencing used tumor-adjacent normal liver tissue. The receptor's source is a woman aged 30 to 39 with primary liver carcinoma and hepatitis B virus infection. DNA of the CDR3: TGTGCCTGGACCTGGGGGAGTGGGATGGGCTACACCTTC. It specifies CAWTWGSGMGYTF.